The 13 T cell receptor beta chains below all came from one sample that was sequenced in a study of cytomegalovirus exposure and HLA in healthy donors. Vbeta (60) and Jbeta (13) primers were used in the PCR. Sequencing used immunoSEQ multiplex PCR; TCRdb keeps in-frame clones, though not all of them. The sample has approximately 220,000 clones, around 79% seen once. The source material was PBMCs. These receptor sequences come from a man aged 18 to 30 in good health and CMV-seronegative.

V gene TRBV7-2 combines with J gene TRBJ1-1, with a possible D match to TRBD1 (6 bases). With 4 bases removed from V and 5 bases from J, the gap between germline ends came to 20 bases. The V gene's germline CDR1 is SGHTA and CDR2 FQGNSA. The length of the CDR3 is 16 residues. In nucleotides, the CDR3 is TGTGCCAGCAGCTCTTGGGGGCCGGGGAGATCGACTGAAGCTTTCTTT. Translation gives CASSSWGPGRSTEAFF.

This clone has more than one count but fewer than ten. The chain has TRBV19 and TRBJ1-1; TRBD1 agrees at 10 bases. Germline CDR1 is LNHDA and CDR2 is SQIVND (reference sequence). V trimming: 7 bases; J trimming: 3 bases; junction bases outside the gene matches: 17. This CDR3 comprises 18 residues. The CDR3 DNA reads TGTGCCAGTATCGGGGGACAGGGGAAGGTCTTCATGGACACTGAAGCTTTCTTT. Translated: CASIGGQGKVFMDTEAFF.

J is TRBJ2-7 and V is TRBV19; tentatively, D is TRBD1 (6 bases). CDR1 is LNHDA, CDR2 SQIVND, per germline (reference sequence). Trimming removed 4 bases from V and 3 bases from J, with 19 bases in between. This CDR3 contains 16 residues. CDR3 in DNA: TGTGCCAGTAGTACTAGGGACACCAACCTAATCTACGAGCAGTACTTC. It specifies CASSTRDTNLIYEQYF. Full variable domain (missing parts from reference TRBV19 and TRBJ2-7): DGGITQSPKYLFRKEGQNVTLSCEQNLNHDAMYWYRQDPGQGLRLIYYSQIVNDFQKGDIAEGYSVSREKKESFPLTVTSAQKNPTAFYLCASSTRDTNLIYEQYFGPGTRLTVT.

V and J are TRBV5-6 and TRBJ2-7; 10 bases align to TRBD2. Trimming cost V 2 bases and J 5 bases; bases outside gene matches: 4. From germline, CDR1 is SGHDT and CDR2 YYEEEE. This CDR3 contains 14 residues. CDR3 coding DNA: TGTGCCAGCAGCTTCAAGCGGGGGGGCCACGAGCAGTACTTC. This translates into CASSFKRGGHEQYF.

This chain connects TRBV5-6 to TRBJ2-7, with D tentatively TRBD2 (5 bases). V was shortened by 4 bases and J by 0 bases, with 11 bases between the two germline ends. The CDR3 sequence is 14 residues long. Germline CDR1 SGHDT, CDR2 YYEEEE. This CDR3 is CASSPGSSSYEQYF. In DNA form, the CDR3 reads TGTGCCAGCAGCCCGGGGTCCTCCTCCTACGAGCAGTACTTC.

This sequence joins TRBV4-2 and TRBJ2-5; 8 bases line up with TRBD2. This CDR3 contains 16 residues. Germline V CDR1 and CDR2: LGHNA, YNFKEQ. Trimming took 3 bases from V and 2 from J; bases not matched to a gene: 8. The CDR3 nucleotides are TGTGCCAGCAGCCAGTCGGGGGGGGGAGTACAAGAGACCCAGTACTTC. Translation gives CASSQSGGGVQETQYF.

The chain has TRBV5-1 and TRBJ2-3; TRBD2 matches at 11 bases. The CDR3 sequence is 16 residues long. Germline CDR1 reads SGHRS; CDR2 reads YFSETQ. V lost 4 bases to trimming and J lost 6 bases; unmatched junction nucleotides: 10. CDR3 sequence (DNA): TGCGCCAGCAGCCCCCGGGTAGCGGGGGGGCTGGATACGCAGTATTTT. Protein: CASSPRVAGGLDTQYF.

V usage is TRBV11-3 and J usage is TRBJ1-1; D call uncertain. Germline V gives CDR1 SGHNT, CDR2 YENEEA. The CDR3 totals 15 residues. V lost 1 base and J 7 bases, leaving 16 bases between the germline ends. The chain's CDR3 is CASSLGRDLQFEAFF. The CDR3 DNA sequence: TGTGCCAGCAGCTTAGGGCGGGATTTACAGTTTGAAGCTTTCTTT.

This clone occurred a few times. The chain is built from TRBV6-5 and TRBJ2-7; 7 bases fit TRBD1. The J segment lost 4 bases and the V segment lost 6 bases, leaving 12 bases of the junction unmatched. In germline, CDR1 is MNHEY, CDR2 SVGAGI. This CDR3 region has 15 residues. As DNA, the CDR3 is TGTGCCAGCAGGAGACAGGGTAGAGGGGATTACGAGCAGTACTTC. Amino acid sequence: CASRRQGRGDYEQYF.

This clone appeared a few times. This chain connects TRBV10-3 to TRBJ2-3; 7 bases match TRBD1. V was pared by 7 bases and J by 3 bases, with 7 bases of the junction left unmatched. The CDR3 is 14 residues long. Germline V gene data show CDR1 as ENHRY and CDR2 as SYGVKD. This chain's CDR3 is CAINDRVGTDTQYF. The DNA of the CDR3 is TGTGCCATCAATGACAGGGTTGGAACAGATACGCAGTATTTT.

In its sample, this clone was seen a few times. CDR3 in DNA: TGTGCCAGCAGTTTACGGGGGAATTACGATACGCAGTATTTT. Translation gives CASSLRGNYDTQYF. The chain is built from TRBV28 and TRBJ2-3, with D maybe TRBD2 (6 bases). Trimming pared 2 bases from V and 6 bases from J, leaving 12 bases between. Per the germline V gene, CDR1 is MDHEN and CDR2 is SYDVKM. This CDR3 region has 14 residues.

This clone came up a few times. This chain uses TRBV6-5 with TRBJ2-2; D is unclear. The V gene's germline CDR1 is MNHEY and CDR2 SVGAGI. The CDR3 extends over 12 amino acids. The V gene lost 6 bases and the J gene lost 8 bases, with 10 bases spanning the gap. CDR3 bases: TGTGCCAGCAGCCAACGACATGGGGAGCTGTTTTTT. Translation: CASSQRHGELFF.

V is TRBV28 and J is TRBJ2-5; 8 bases map to TRBD2. V dropped 6 bases and J dropped 3; count of bases not matched to a gene: 9. The germline gives CDR1 MDHEN, CDR2 SYDVKM. The length of the CDR3 is 15 residues. CDR3 amino acids: CASSDSGGKKETQYF. In DNA form, the CDR3 reads TGTGCCAGCAGCGACAGCGGGGGCAAAAAAGAGACCCAGTACTTC.